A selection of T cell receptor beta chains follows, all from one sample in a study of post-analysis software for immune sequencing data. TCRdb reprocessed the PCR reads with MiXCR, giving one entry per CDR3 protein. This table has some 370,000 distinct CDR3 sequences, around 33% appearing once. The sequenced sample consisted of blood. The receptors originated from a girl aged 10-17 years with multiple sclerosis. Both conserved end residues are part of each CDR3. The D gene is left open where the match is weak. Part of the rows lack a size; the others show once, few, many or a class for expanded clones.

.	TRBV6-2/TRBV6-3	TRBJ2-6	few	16	CASSRGPISGANVLTF	TGTGCCAGCAGTCGGGGCCCTATCTCTGGGGCCAACGTCCTGACTTTC
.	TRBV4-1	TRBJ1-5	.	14	CASSQEPGYQPQHF	TGCGCCAGCAGCCAAGAGCCAGGTTATCAGCCCCAGCATTTT
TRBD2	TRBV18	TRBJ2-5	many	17	CASSPPVGGDGQETQYF	TGTGCCAGCTCACCACCGGTCGGGGGGGATGGACAAGAGACCCAGTACTTC
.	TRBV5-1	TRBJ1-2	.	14	CASSLADDLGGYTF	TGCGCCAGCAGCTTGGCCGACGATTTGGGAGGCTACACCTTC
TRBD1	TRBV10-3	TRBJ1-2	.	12	CAAGQGGYGYTF	TGTGCCGCCGGACAGGGTGGCTATGGCTACACCTTC
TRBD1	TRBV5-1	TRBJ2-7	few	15	CASSFGDRIPKEQYF	TGCGCCAGCAGCTTTGGGGACAGAATCCCTAAGGAGCAGTACTTC
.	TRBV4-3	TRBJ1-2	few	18	CASSPSVGRTPGSYGYTF	TGCGCCAGCAGCCCGTCGGTCGGCAGAACCCCAGGGAGCTATGGCTACACCTTC
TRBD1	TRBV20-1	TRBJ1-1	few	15	CSPKRQGLMNTEAFF	TGCAGTCCTAAACGACAGGGGCTAATGAACACTGAAGCTTTCTTT
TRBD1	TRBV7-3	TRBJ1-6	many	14	CASSSGQGNSPLHF	TGTGCCAGCAGCTCGGGACAGGGAAATTCACCCCTCCACTTT
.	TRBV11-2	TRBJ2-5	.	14	CASSSTSYQETQYF	TGTGCCAGCAGCTCCACTTCGTACCAAGAGACCCAGTACTTC
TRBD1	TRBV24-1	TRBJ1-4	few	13	CATSVQGDEKLFF	TGTGCCACCAGTGTCCAGGGGGATGAAAAACTGTTTTTT
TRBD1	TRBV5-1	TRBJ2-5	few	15	CASSRDRGSGETQYF	TGCGCCAGCAGTCGGGACAGGGGGTCAGGGGAGACCCAGTACTTC